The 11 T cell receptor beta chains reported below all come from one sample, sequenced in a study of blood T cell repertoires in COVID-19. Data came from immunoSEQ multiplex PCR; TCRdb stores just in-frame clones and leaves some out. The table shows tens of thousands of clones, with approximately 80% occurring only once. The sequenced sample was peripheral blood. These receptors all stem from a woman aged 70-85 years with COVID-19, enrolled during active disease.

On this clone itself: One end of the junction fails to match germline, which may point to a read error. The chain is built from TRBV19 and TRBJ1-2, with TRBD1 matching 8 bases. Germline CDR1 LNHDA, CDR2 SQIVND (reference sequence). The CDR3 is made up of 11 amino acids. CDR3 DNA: TGTGCCAGTAGTACCTACCGGGACAGGCTCTTC. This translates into CASSTYRDRLF.

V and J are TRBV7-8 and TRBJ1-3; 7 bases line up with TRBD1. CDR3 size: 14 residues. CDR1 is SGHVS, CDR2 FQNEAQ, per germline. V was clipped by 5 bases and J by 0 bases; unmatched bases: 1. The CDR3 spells CASSHRGSGNTIYF. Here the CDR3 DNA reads TGTGCCAGCAGCCACAGGGGCTCTGGAAACACCATATATTTT. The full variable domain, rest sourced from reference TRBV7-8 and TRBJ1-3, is GAGVSQSPRYKVAKRGQDVALRCDPISGHVSLFWYQQALGQGPEFLTYFQNEAQLDKSGLPSDRFFAERPEGSVSTLKIQRTQQEDSAVYLCASSHRGSGNTIYFGEGSWLTVV.

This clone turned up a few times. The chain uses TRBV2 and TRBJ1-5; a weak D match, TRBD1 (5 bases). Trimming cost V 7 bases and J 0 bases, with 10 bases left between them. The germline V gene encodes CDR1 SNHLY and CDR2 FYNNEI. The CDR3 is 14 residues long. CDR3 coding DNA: TGTGCCAGCACGTTCGGGGGTAGCAATCAGCCCCAGCATTTT. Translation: CASTFGGSNQPQHF.

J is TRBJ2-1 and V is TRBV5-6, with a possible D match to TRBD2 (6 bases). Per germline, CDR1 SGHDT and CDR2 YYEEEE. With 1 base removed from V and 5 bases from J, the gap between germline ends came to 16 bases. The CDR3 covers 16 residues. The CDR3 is CASSLYSPGLHNEQFF. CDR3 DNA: TGTGCCAGCAGCTTGTACAGTCCGGGACTCCACAATGAGCAGTTCTTC.

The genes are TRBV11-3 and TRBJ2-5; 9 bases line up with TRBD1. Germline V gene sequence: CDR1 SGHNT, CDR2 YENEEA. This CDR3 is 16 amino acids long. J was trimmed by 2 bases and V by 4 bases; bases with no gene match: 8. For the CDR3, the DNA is TGTGCCAGCAGCTCCGAACCGGGACAGGGTCAAGAGACCCAGTACTTC. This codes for CASSSEPGQGQETQYF.

The CDR3 here is CASSQNRGEQFF. CDR3 in DNA: TGTGCCAGCAGCCAAAACAGGGGTGAGCAGTTCTTC. V is TRBV5-5 and J is TRBJ2-1; 7 nucleotides agree with TRBD1. Germline CDR1 is SGHKS and CDR2 is YYEKEE (reference sequence). The CDR3 totals 12 residues. The trim removed 4 bases at V and 9 bases at J, leaving 4 bases unmatched.

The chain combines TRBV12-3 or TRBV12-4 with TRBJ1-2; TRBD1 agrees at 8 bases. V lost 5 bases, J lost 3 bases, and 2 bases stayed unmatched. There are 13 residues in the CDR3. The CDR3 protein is CASSKDRDYGYTF. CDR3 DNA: TGTGCCAGCAGTAAGGACAGGGACTATGGCTACACCTTC.

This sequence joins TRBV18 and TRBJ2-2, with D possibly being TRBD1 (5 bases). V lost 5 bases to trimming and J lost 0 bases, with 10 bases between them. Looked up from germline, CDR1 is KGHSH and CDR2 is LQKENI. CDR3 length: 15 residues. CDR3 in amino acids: CASSADTANTGELFF. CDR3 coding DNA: TGTGCCAGCTCAGCGGACACCGCGAACACCGGGGAGCTGTTTTTT.

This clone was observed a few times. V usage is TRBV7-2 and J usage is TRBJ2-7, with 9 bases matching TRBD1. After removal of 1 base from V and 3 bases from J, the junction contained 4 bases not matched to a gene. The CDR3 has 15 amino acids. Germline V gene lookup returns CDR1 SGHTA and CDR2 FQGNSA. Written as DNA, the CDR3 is TGTGCCAGCAGCTTAGGAACAGGGGGCTTCTACGAGCAGTACTTC. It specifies CASSLGTGGFYEQYF.

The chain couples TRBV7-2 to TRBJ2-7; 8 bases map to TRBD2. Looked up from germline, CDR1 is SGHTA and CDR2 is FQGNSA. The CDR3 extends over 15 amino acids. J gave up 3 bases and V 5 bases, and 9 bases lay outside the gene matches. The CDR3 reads CASSAGLAFDYEQYF. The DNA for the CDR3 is TGTGCCAGCAGCGCCGGACTAGCCTTTGACTACGAGCAGTACTTC.

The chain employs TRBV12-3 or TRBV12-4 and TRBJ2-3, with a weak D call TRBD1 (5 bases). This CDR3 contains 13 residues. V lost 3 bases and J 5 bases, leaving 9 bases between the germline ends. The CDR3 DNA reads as TGTGCCAGCAGTTTGACAGTTTTAGATACGCAGTATTTT. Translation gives CASSLTVLDTQYF.